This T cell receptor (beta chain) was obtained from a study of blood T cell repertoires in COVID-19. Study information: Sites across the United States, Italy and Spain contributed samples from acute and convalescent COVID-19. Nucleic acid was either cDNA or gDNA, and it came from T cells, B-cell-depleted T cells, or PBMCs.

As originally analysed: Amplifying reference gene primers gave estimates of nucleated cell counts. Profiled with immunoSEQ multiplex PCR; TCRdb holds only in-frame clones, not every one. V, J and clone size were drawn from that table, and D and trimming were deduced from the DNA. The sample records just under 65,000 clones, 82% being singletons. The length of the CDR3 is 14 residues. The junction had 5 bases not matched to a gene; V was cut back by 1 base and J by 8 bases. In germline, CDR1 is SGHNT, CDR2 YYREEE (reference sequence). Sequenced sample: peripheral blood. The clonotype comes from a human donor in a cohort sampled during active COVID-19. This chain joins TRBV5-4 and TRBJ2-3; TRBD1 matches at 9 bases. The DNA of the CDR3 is TGTGCCAGCAGCTTGATACAGGGGGCGGGTACGCAGTATTTT. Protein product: CASSLIQGAGTQYF.